Presented here are 25 T cell receptor beta chains from one specimen sequenced in a study of CD8 T cells in Susac syndrome. With random hexamers, roughly 0.5 to 1 ug RNA was reverse transcribed. TCRdb passed the immunoSEQ multiplex PCR reads through MiXCR, listing each CDR3 protein once. The sample contains roughly 140,000 distinct CDR3 sequences, more than 90% of which appear only once. The sample was CD4+ T cells from PBMCs. The receptors here all came from a human donor with Susac syndrome.

This chain uses TRBV6-6 with TRBJ2-1, with TRBD1 identical over 8 bases. The germline CDR1 and CDR2 sequences are MNHNY and SVGAGI (reference sequence). CDR3 length: 15 amino acids. Germline trimming cut 6 bases from V and 2 bases from J; bases unmatched to any gene: 6. Here the CDR3 reads CASRAGQGTYNEQFF. The CDR3 DNA reads as TGTGCCAGCAGGGCCGGACAGGGAACCTACAATGAGCAGTTCTTC.

The genes are TRBV12-3 or TRBV12-4 and TRBJ1-5; D is ambiguous. The CDR3 is 15 residues long. Trimming removed 5 bases at V and 0 bases at J, with 11 bases between. The CDR3, as DNA: TGTGCCAGCAGTCCAGAAGTTAATAGCAATCAGCCCCAGCATTTT. Its protein product is CASSPEVNSNQPQHF.

This clonotype has just one count. The chain carries TRBV9 and TRBJ2-7, with TRBD1 matching over 9 bases. The V gene end was trimmed by 4 bases and the J gene end by 7 bases; junction bases not matched to a gene: 12. CDR1 is SGDLS and CDR2 is YYNGEE in the germline V gene. The CDR3 is 15 amino acids. CDR3 sequence reads: CASSLGGTGTSEQYF. The CDR3 nucleotides are TGTGCCAGCAGCCTGGGGGGGACAGGGACCTCAGAGCAGTACTTC.

The rearrangement uses TRBV7-9 and TRBJ2-7, with D tentatively TRBD2 (5 bases). Trimming pared 1 base from V and 1 base from J, leaving 11 bases between. The CDR3 is made up of 15 amino acids. Germline CDR1 is SEHNR and CDR2 is FQNEAQ (reference sequence). The CDR3 sequence: CASSLGGSGSYEQYF. The CDR3, as DNA: TGTGCCAGCAGCTTAGGAGGGAGTGGATCCTACGAGCAGTACTTC.

In nucleotides, the CDR3 is TGTGCCAGCAGTTTGAGGTCGGGTTCACCCCTCCACTTT. Translation gives CASSLRSGSPLHF. The chain has TRBV12-3 or TRBV12-4 and TRBJ1-6; D is undetermined. Trimming pared 3 bases from V and 9 bases from J, leaving 9 bases between. The CDR3 is 13 residues long.

The rearrangement joins TRBV19 to TRBJ1-1; 11 nucleotides align to TRBD1. V gave up 4 bases and J gave up 6 bases; unmatched junction bases: 10. Looked up from germline, CDR1 is LNHDA and CDR2 is SQIVND (reference sequence). This CDR3 spans 16 amino acids. The DNA for the CDR3 is TGTGCCAGTAGTACCCGGACAGGGGGCACTACGGCTGAAGCTTTCTTT. The encoded protein is CASSTRTGGTTAEAFF.

The rearrangement joins TRBV14 to TRBJ2-7, with D possibly TRBD2 on 6 matching bases. The germline CDR1 and CDR2 sequences are SGHDN and FVKESK. The CDR3 spans 16 residues. V was trimmed by 1 base and J by 4 bases, leaving 17 bases between them. The CDR3 protein is CASSQGLAGSIYEQYF. CDR3 coding DNA: TGTGCCAGCAGCCAAGGTCTGGCGGGATCTATTTACGAGCAGTACTTC. The whole variable domain, remainder taken from reference TRBV14 and TRBJ2-7, is EAGVTQFPSHSVIEKGQTVTLRCDPISGHDNLYWYRRVMGKEIKFLLHFVKESKQDESGMPNNRFLAERTGGTYSTLKVQPAELEDSGVYFCASSQGLAGSIYEQYFGPGTRLTVT.

Comment on this clonotype: Mismatch with germline at one junction end may stem from a read error. The chain's CDR3 is CSVADSRDTQYF. In DNA form, the CDR3 reads TGCAGCGTTGCGGACAGCAGAGATACGCAGTATTTT. This chain joins TRBV29-1 and TRBJ2-3; D is perhaps TRBD1 (6 bases). The CDR3 spans 12 residues. CDR1 is SQVTM and CDR2 is ANQGSEA in the germline V gene.

The DNA for the CDR3 is TGTGCCAGCTCACCATATTTACAGGGGCAAAAAGAGACCCAGTACTTC. Protein: CASSPYLQGQKETQYF. J is TRBJ2-5 and V is TRBV18, with 7 bases that match TRBD1. The CDR3 has 16 amino acids. The V gene end was trimmed by 2 bases and the J gene end by 3 bases; junction bases not matched to a gene: 9. Germline assignment: CDR1 KGHSH and CDR2 LQKENI.

The V gene is TRBV14, the J gene TRBJ2-5, with 11 bases matching TRBD1. This CDR3 has 15 amino acids. J gave up 4 bases and V 4 bases, and 5 bases lay outside the gene matches. Germline V lookup: CDR1 SGHDN, CDR2 FVKESK. CDR3 bases: TGTGCCAGCAGCCTACGGACAGGGGGCGCAGAGACCCAGTACTTC. This sequence encodes CASSLRTGGAETQYF.

The chain joins TRBV27 to TRBJ2-7; 7 bases map to TRBD2. CDR1 MNHEY and CDR2 SMNVEV come from the germline V gene (reference sequence). This CDR3 has 15 residues. Unmatched junction bases numbered 12, after V lost 8 bases and J lost 2 bases. CDR3 in amino acids: CASSVPGLPPYEQYF. DNA of the CDR3: TGTGCCAGCTCCGTACCGGGACTACCCCCCTACGAGCAGTACTTC.

This rearrangement joins TRBV13 to TRBJ1-6; 10 nucleotides match TRBD1. Germline assignment: CDR1 PRHDT and CDR2 FYEKMQ (reference sequence). The CDR3 loop spans 14 amino acids. The ends lost 4 bases at V and 10 bases at J; junction bases unmatched: 4. The CDR3 DNA reads TGTGCCAGCAGCTCCCGGGACAGGGGATCACCCCTCCACTTT. Residues: CASSSRDRGSPLHF.

A single count supports this clonotype. The chain links TRBV7-9 to TRBJ1-1; D is undetermined. The CDR3 sequence is 15 residues long. Trimming took off 1 base at V and 0 bases at J, with 9 bases between the two ends. The germline CDR1 and CDR2 sequences are SEHNR and FQNEAQ (reference sequence). CDR3 sequence reads: CASSLVGPMNTEAFF. In DNA, the CDR3 is TGTGCCAGCAGCTTAGTTGGGCCCATGAACACTGAAGCTTTCTTT. Variable domain in full (rest from reference TRBV7-9 and TRBJ1-1): DTGVSQNPRHKITKRGQNVTFRCDPISEHNRLYWYRQTLGQGPEFLTYFQNEAQLEKSRLLSDRFSAERPKGSFSTLEIQRTEQGDSAMYLCASSLVGPMNTEAFFGQGTRLTVV.

CDR3 sequence reads: CASRWGDRSHEQYF. The CDR3 coding sequence is TGTGCCAGCAGGTGGGGGGACAGGTCCCACGAGCAGTACTTC. The gene calls are TRBV27 and TRBJ2-7; 8 positions match TRBD1. The trim removed 6 bases at V and 5 bases at J, leaving 9 bases unmatched. The CDR3 runs to 14 residues. Per germline, CDR1 MNHEY and CDR2 SMNVEV (reference sequence).

The V call is TRBV11-2, the J call TRBJ2-1; 10 nucleotides agree with TRBD2. The length of the CDR3 is 16 residues. The trim removed 0 bases at V and 8 bases at J, leaving 7 bases unmatched. Germline CDR1 SGHAT, CDR2 FQNNGV. CDR3 nucleotide sequence: TGTGCCAGCAGCTTAGATCTTCTAGCGGGGGAGGATGAGCAGTTCTTC. Its protein is CASSLDLLAGEDEQFF.

This clonotype was counted a single time. The chain links TRBV2 to TRBJ2-1; D perhaps matches TRBD2 (5 bases). Germline V CDR1 and CDR2: SNHLY, FYNNEI. V was clipped by 4 bases and J by 10 bases, with 11 bases between them. This CDR3 has 12 residues. CDR3 sequence (DNA): TGTGCCAGCAGTGGTGAGGGTTTCGAGCAGTTCTTC. Translating gives CASSGEGFEQFF.

V usage is TRBV29-1 and J usage is TRBJ2-3, with D tentatively TRBD1 or TRBD2 (5 bases each). Trimming removed 8 bases from V and 6 bases from J, with 15 bases in between. Germline CDR1 is SQVTM and CDR2 is ANQGSEA. The CDR3 is made up of 12 amino acids. The CDR3 nucleotides read TGCAGCCCCCGGGGCCCGACCGATACGCAGTATTTT. Translated, it gives CSPRGPTDTQYF.

The CDR3 bases are TGTGCCAGCAGTTACTCCCGGGACCCTTCCTCCTACGAGCAGTACTTC. It translates to CASSYSRDPSSYEQYF. The rearrangement joins TRBV6-5 to TRBJ2-7, with D perhaps being TRBD1 or TRBD2 (5 bases each). The CDR3 length is 16 residues. The germline CDR1 and CDR2 sequences are MNHEY and SVGAGI. Trimming cost V 0 bases and J 0 bases, with 12 bases left between them.

The chain is built from TRBV28 and TRBJ1-2, with 9 positions matching TRBD1. CDR1 is MDHEN and CDR2 is SYDVKM in the germline V gene. This CDR3 spans 15 amino acids. Trimming at V came to 4 bases and at J to 5 bases, leaving 8 bases not matched to a gene. CDR3 nucleotides: TGTGCCAGCAGTTCCCCGACAGGGACAGGGTATGGCTACACCTTC. This codes for CASSSPTGTGYGYTF.

The J gene is TRBJ1-1, the V gene TRBV3-1, with D hard to call. Trimming left V 0 bases short and J 1 base short, with 9 bases between. The germline V gene has CDR1 LGHDT and CDR2 YNNKEL (reference sequence). The CDR3 has 15 amino acids. In nucleotides, the CDR3 is TGTGCCAGCAGCCAAGAATATCTTTGGAACACTGAAGCTTTCTTT. This encodes CASSQEYLWNTEAFF.

V usage is TRBV12-3 or TRBV12-4 and J usage is TRBJ1-1; the D is unclear. There are 11 residues in the CDR3. The ends were cut back, 4 bases at V and 5 bases at J, with 5 bases in the middle. The CDR3 is CASSSRTEAFF. The CDR3 DNA follows: TGTGCCAGCAGTTCGCGGACTGAAGCTTTCTTT.

The chain joins TRBV23-1 to TRBJ1-6, with 9 bases matching TRBD1. TRBV23-1 is an open reading frame whose function is uncertain. This CDR3 is 13 amino acids long. Losses at the gene ends were 11 bases for V and 14 bases for J; bases not matched to a gene: 13. The CDR3 loop reads CADHRGQGSSLHF. In DNA, the CDR3 is TGCGCCGACCACCGGGGACAGGGTTCGTCCCTCCACTTT.

The chain uses TRBV12-3 or TRBV12-4 and TRBJ2-1; tentatively, D is TRBD1 (7 bases). The V and J ends lost 2 bases and 9 bases respectively, with 17 bases between them. The length of the CDR3 is 15 residues. In nucleotides, the CDR3 is TGTGCCAGCAGTTTATCGGGCAGGGGGGTCAGTGAGCAGTTCTTC. Its translation: CASSLSGRGVSEQFF.

The chain uses TRBV6-2 or TRBV6-3 and TRBJ2-5, with 12 bases fitting TRBD2. V was pared by 0 bases and J by 4 bases, with 9 bases of the junction left unmatched. The V gene's germline CDR1 is MNHEY and CDR2 SVGEGT. CDR3 length: 18 amino acids. The CDR3: CASSYSPLAGGPGETQYF. CDR3 coding DNA: TGTGCCAGCAGTTACTCCCCCCTAGCGGGGGGGCCAGGAGAGACCCAGTACTTC.

This chain links TRBV24-1 with TRBJ2-2; TRBD1 matches at 10 bases. The junction had 6 bases not matched to a gene; V was cut back by 5 bases and J by 4 bases. Germline lookup yields CDR1 KGHDR and CDR2 SFDVKD. CDR3 size: 16 residues. In DNA form, the CDR3 reads TGTGCCACCAGTGTTACCCGGGACAGGGGCACCGGGGAGCTGTTTTTT. Encoded protein: CATSVTRDRGTGELFF.